This T cell receptor (beta chain) came from a study of blood T cell repertoires in COVID-19. Background on the study: Sites across the United States, Italy and Spain contributed samples from acute and convalescent COVID-19.

This clone was seen only once. The V gene end was trimmed by 9 bases and the J gene end by 1 base; junction bases not matched to a gene: 7. Germline V gene data show CDR1 as LNHDA and CDR2 as SQIVND (reference sequence). The CDR3 covers 14 residues. Authors' methods: Using reference gene primer amplification, nucleated cell counts were estimated. Produced via immunoSEQ multiplex PCR; TCRdb's table is partial and in-frame only. That table supplies the V and J calls and clone size; D and trimming were determined from the DNA. The sample consists of approximately 220,000 clones, about 85% of them appearing once.

This clonotype was sampled from an older woman who had recovered from COVID-19. Sequenced material: peripheral blood. The chain couples TRBV19 to TRBJ2-3, with 7 bases lining up with TRBD1. The CDR3 DNA is TGTGCCAGCCGACAGGGAGTCGGCACAGATACGCAGTATTTT. This sequence encodes CASRQGVGTDTQYF.